The present entry profiles one T cell receptor beta chain with its context. Its specificity is unknown. The germline gives CDR1 SGHRS, CDR2 YFSETQ. The CDR3 is made up of 16 amino acids. With 1 base removed from V and 8 bases from J, the gap between germline ends came to 21 bases. Alongside a J-beta primer mix, a sample-barcoded 5' primer served in a second PCR lasting roughly 6 to 11 cycles. MiXCR, run by TCRdb on the 5' RACE reads, gives a single entry per CDR3 protein. The repertoire holds just over 1 million distinct CDR3 sequences, with 45% as singletons. This entry comes from a study of blood T cells in healthy people across ages. Study-level points and caveats: Unsorted PBMCs blocked a conclusive comparison of naive and antigen-experienced cells. Researchers deemed the diversity estimates from one million T cells underestimates. It was not known whether donors were CMV positive (a possible confounder of expanded clonotype changes). Observed TCR beta diversity per million T cells went down as age went up. This fall followed a roughly linear course with age.

The source of this sequence is a woman aged 55 to 70 in good health. Material for sequencing was blood. This chain uses TRBV5-1 with TRBJ1-2; possibly TRBD1 for D (6 bases). The CDR3 region has the DNA TGCGCCAGCAGCTTGCGGGGGCCAGGCCCTCTTGAGGGCTACACCTTC. Translating it yields CASSLRGPGPLEGYTF. The full variable domain, rest sourced from reference TRBV5-1 and TRBJ1-2, is KAGVTQTPRYLIKTRGQQVTLSCSPISGHRSVSWYQQTPGQGLQFLFEYFSETQRNKGNFPGRFSGRQFSNSRSEMNVSTLELGDSALYLCASSLRGPGPLEGYTFGSGTRLTVV.